A single sample gave rise to the 4 T cell receptor beta chains below, sequenced in a study of cytomegalovirus exposure and HLA in healthy donors. Both 60 Vbeta primers and 13 Jbeta primers went into the PCR. This table comes from immunoSEQ multiplex PCR, and its TCRdb copy is limited to in-frame clones, with some not included. The listing contains approximately 47,000 clones. Sequencing was carried out using PBMCs. The receptors were sampled from a male donor in good health and CMV-seronegative.

This CDR3 is CASSLGHGSYEQYF. CDR3 DNA: TGTGCCAGCAGCTTAGGACACGGCTCCTACGAGCAGTACTTC. This chain links TRBV11-2 with TRBJ2-7, with D unclear. V gave up 1 base and J gave up 0 bases, with 7 bases separating them. This CDR3 is built from 14 residues. The germline V gene has CDR1 SGHAT and CDR2 FQNNGV.

The chain employs TRBV7-3 and TRBJ2-7, with D perhaps matching TRBD2 (6 bases). Looked up from germline, CDR1 is SGHTA and CDR2 is FQGTGA. V shed 1 base and J shed 3 bases, with 10 bases lying between them. This CDR3 is 14 amino acids long. The CDR3 coding sequence is TGTGCCAGCAGCTTAAGGGGGGACGGCTACGAGCAGTACTTC. Protein: CASSLRGDGYEQYF.

J is TRBJ2-7 and V is TRBV6-1, with 8 bases lining up with TRBD1. Germline-derived CDR1 and CDR2 are MNHNS and SASEGT. The trim removed 6 bases at V and 4 bases at J, leaving 11 bases unmatched. This CDR3 spans 15 amino acids. CDR3 nucleotide sequence: TGTGCCAGCAGAGGACAGGGTTCCAACTTGTACGAGCAGTACTTC. It specifies CASRGQGSNLYEQYF.

This chain links TRBV10-1 with TRBJ1-1; D remains unclear. Germline lookup yields CDR1 WNHNN and CDR2 SYGVQD (reference sequence). The CDR3 is 13 residues long. The V end was cut by 3 bases, the J end by 4 bases, with 9 bases between. The CDR3 nucleotides are TGCGCCAGCAGTGATGGCCCCTCCACTGAAGCTTTCTTT. Translated: CASSDGPSTEAFF.